The 29 T cell receptor beta chains given below trace back to one sample, sequenced in a study of blood T cell repertoires in COVID-19. The method was immunoSEQ multiplex PCR; TCRdb's version includes in-frame clones alone and lacks a portion of them. The table includes around 75,000 clones, over 80% detected once. Input material: peripheral blood. The receptors originated from a man aged 45-65 years with COVID-19, enrolled during active disease.

This clone was counted a few times. The J gene is TRBJ2-2, the V gene TRBV5-1; 8 positions agree with TRBD1. The CDR3 contains 15 residues. Per germline, CDR1 SGHRS and CDR2 YFSETQ. V trimming: 4 bases; J trimming: 1 base; junction bases outside the gene matches: 3. The DNA of the CDR3 is TGCGCCAGCAGCGAAGACAGGGGGAACACCGGGGAGCTGTTTTTT. It specifies CASSEDRGNTGELFF.

The chain links TRBV7-8 to TRBJ2-3; 7 nucleotides line up with TRBD2. CDR3 length: 15 amino acids. V shed 5 bases and J 2 bases; nucleotides not matched to a gene: 7. Germline CDR1 reads SGHVS; CDR2 reads FQNEAQ. The CDR3 DNA reads as TGTGCCAGCAGCCCCCCAGCGGGGTACACAGATACGCAGTATTTT. Its translation: CASSPPAGYTDTQYF.

V and J are TRBV18 and TRBJ1-4; TRBD1 aligns across 7 bases. CDR3 length: 15 amino acids. V shed 3 bases, J shed 9 bases, and the junction held 10 bases outside the gene matches. CDR1 KGHSH and CDR2 LQKENI come from the germline V gene. CDR3 amino acids: CASSPGTAEKKKLFF. In DNA, the CDR3 is TGTGCCAGCTCACCGGGGACAGCGGAGAAGAAAAAACTGTTTTTT.

This rearrangement joins TRBV19 to TRBJ1-3; D not resolved. Per the germline V gene, CDR1 is LNHDA and CDR2 is SQIVND (reference sequence). Trimming removed 7 bases from V and 2 bases from J, with 9 bases in between. The CDR3 spans 13 residues. The CDR3 sequence: CASTETTGNTIYF. The CDR3 DNA is TGTGCCAGTACCGAGACAACTGGAAACACCATATATTTT.

The rearrangement joins TRBV6-1 to TRBJ2-1; no clear D gene. The CDR3 is 15 residues long. In germline, CDR1 is MNHNS, CDR2 SASEGT. The ends were cut back, 1 base at V and 0 bases at J, with 7 bases in the middle. The CDR3 region has the DNA TGTGCCAGCAGTGAAGGGAGCCTCTCCTACAATGAGCAGTTCTTC. It translates to CASSEGSLSYNEQFF.

The V call is TRBV20-1, the J call TRBJ2-5; no clear D. The CDR3 length is 11 residues. Germline-derived CDR1 and CDR2 are DFQATT and SNEGSKA (reference sequence). The V end was cut by 7 bases, the J end by 3 bases, with 9 bases between. For the CDR3, the DNA is TGCAGTGTTGGGCAGAAAGAGACCCAGTACTTC. Its translation is CSVGQKETQYF.

There are a few counts of this clone. The chain recombines TRBV7-2 with TRBJ1-1; D is undetermined. Between the trimmed V and J ends, which lost 5 bases and 4 bases, there was a span of 20 bases. The CDR3 is 16 residues long. From germline, CDR1 is SGHTA and CDR2 FQGNSA. CDR3 region: CASSPHHRSTVTEAFF. The CDR3, as DNA: TGTGCCAGCAGCCCCCATCACCGCTCTACGGTCACTGAAGCTTTCTTT.

The V and J genes are TRBV5-1 and TRBJ2-3; 9 bases line up with TRBD1. The CDR3 consists of 14 residues. The ends lost 4 bases at V and 5 bases at J; junction bases unmatched: 5. CDR1 and CDR2 (germline): SGHRS, YFSETQ. The CDR3 bases are TGCGCCAGCAGCCTTCGACAGGGGGTAGATACGCAGTATTTT. It encodes CASSLRQGVDTQYF.

This chain joins TRBV7-2 and TRBJ1-6; D remains ambiguous. Deletions cut 1 base from V and 4 bases from J, with 11 bases between. Germline V gene sequence: CDR1 SGHTA, CDR2 FQGNSA. This CDR3 has 16 amino acids. The CDR3 loop reads CASSLVKAGYNSPLHF. The CDR3 DNA sequence: TGTGCCAGCAGCTTAGTCAAAGCGGGGTATAATTCACCCCTCCACTTT.

In this sample, this clone turned up a few times. The rearrangement links TRBV4-1 to TRBJ1-1, with 8 bases aligning to TRBD1. The CDR3 runs 16 residues. J gave up 0 bases and V 6 bases, and 9 bases lay outside the gene matches. In germline, CDR1 is MGHRA, CDR2 YSYEKL. The CDR3 here is CASSRRQGTLNTEAFF. Written as DNA, the CDR3 is TGCGCCAGCAGTCGGAGACAGGGGACTTTGAACACTGAAGCTTTCTTT.

DNA of the CDR3: TGTGCCATCAGTGAGTTCACAGGGAGGGGGACTGAAGCTTTCTTT. This encodes CAISEFTGRGTEAFF. This rearrangement joins TRBV10-3 to TRBJ1-1; D is possibly TRBD1 (6 bases). CDR3 length equals 15 residues. Germline CDR1 ENHRY, CDR2 SYGVKD. Trimming took off 1 base at V and 5 bases at J, with 14 bases between the two ends.

This chain connects TRBV6-5 to TRBJ2-7, with D hard to call. Germline-derived CDR1 and CDR2 are MNHEY and SVGAGI. The V gene lost 7 bases and the J gene lost 0 bases, with 10 bases spanning the gap. The CDR3 sequence is 13 residues long. CDR3 DNA: TGTGCCAGCACCCCCTTGAGCTCCTACGAGCAGTACTTC. As protein: CASTPLSSYEQYF.

The chain uses TRBV15 and TRBJ1-6, with 10 bases lining up with TRBD1. The CDR3 runs to 15 residues. J was trimmed by 12 bases and V by 3 bases; bases with no gene match: 8. Germline values: CDR1 LNHNV, CDR2 YYDKDF (reference sequence). CDR3 sequence (DNA): TGTGCCACCAGCAGCTTAGGGGACAGGGGTGAACCCCTCCACTTT. Translated, it gives CATSSLGDRGEPLHF.

This clone was seen only a few times. The gene calls are TRBV19 and TRBJ1-2; 11 bases line up with TRBD1. Germline V lookup: CDR1 LNHDA, CDR2 SQIVND (reference sequence). This CDR3 has 13 residues. Trimming cost V 9 bases and J 4 bases; bases outside gene matches: 4. This CDR3 reads CASRTGGGYGYTF. The CDR3 DNA follows: TGTGCCAGCAGGACAGGGGGCGGCTATGGCTACACCTTC.

This clone was recorded once. This chain connects TRBV2 to TRBJ1-4; D unclear. The V end lost 4 bases, the J end lost 5 bases, and 14 bases lay between the germline ends. The V gene's germline CDR1 is SNHLY and CDR2 FYNNEI. This CDR3 has 15 amino acids. CDR3: CASSGGGRFNEKLFF. DNA for the CDR3: TGTGCCAGCAGTGGAGGAGGGCGATTCAATGAAAAACTGTTTTTT.

In this sample, this clone turned up once. J is TRBJ1-2 and V is TRBV19; the match to TRBD1 covers 8 bases. Germline assignment: CDR1 LNHDA and CDR2 SQIVND (reference sequence). After removal of 5 bases from V and 5 bases from J, the junction contained 7 bases not matched to a gene. The CDR3 runs 14 residues. DNA of the CDR3: TGTGCCAGTAGTGAGCAGGGGGCGCTTTATGGCTACACCTTC. This sequence encodes CASSEQGALYGYTF. Variable domain in full (rest from reference TRBV19 and TRBJ1-2): DGGITQSPKYLFRKEGQNVTLSCEQNLNHDAMYWYRQDPGQGLRLIYYSQIVNDFQKGDIAEGYSVSREKKESFPLTVTSAQKNPTAFYLCASSEQGALYGYTFGSGTRLTVV.

The rearrangement joins TRBV5-1 to TRBJ2-2; D call uncertain. Trimming stripped 4 bases from V and 7 bases from J, with 14 bases between. The germline gives CDR1 SGHRS, CDR2 YFSETQ. The CDR3 runs to 14 residues. For the CDR3, the DNA is TGCGCCAGCAGCGGGCCGGTGGGTGTCGGGGAGCTGTTTTTT. Protein: CASSGPVGVGELFF.

A remark on this clone: Other DNA sequences in the same sample also yield this CDR3. The gene calls are TRBV3-1 (or the pseudogene TRBV3-2) and TRBJ1-1, with a weak D call TRBD1 (5 bases). V lost 1 base and J 11 bases, leaving 8 bases between the germline ends. CDR1 is LGHDT and CDR2 is YNNKEL in the germline V gene (reference sequence). The CDR3 covers 11 residues. In DNA, the CDR3 is TGTGCCAGCAGCCAAGGGCAGGGCGCTTTCTTT. Its protein product is CASSQGQGAFF.

V usage is TRBV6-5 and J usage is TRBJ2-7; 8 positions agree with TRBD2. Germline values: CDR1 MNHEY, CDR2 SVGAGI. With V trimmed by 6 bases and J by 4 bases, 8 bases remained unmatched. CDR3 length: 14 amino acids. The CDR3 nucleotides are TGTGCCAGCAGCCAGGAAGTAGCGGGATACGAGCAGTACTTC. The encoded protein is CASSQEVAGYEQYF.

The CDR3 nucleotides are TGTGCCAGCAGCTTTATAGCAGACTTCACCTACGAGCAGTACTTC. Residues: CASSFIADFTYEQYF. The chain links TRBV5-6 to TRBJ2-7; D gene unclear. Germline V CDR1 and CDR2: SGHDT, YYEEEE. The CDR3 consists of 15 residues. V was pared by 2 bases and J by 2 bases, with 14 bases between.

The V gene is TRBV10-1, the J gene TRBJ2-3, with TRBD2 identical over 11 bases. After removal of 0 bases from V and 3 bases from J, the junction contained 2 bases not matched to a gene. From germline, CDR1 is WNHNN and CDR2 SYGVQD (reference sequence). CDR3 length: 16 residues. DNA for the CDR3: TGCGCCAGCAGTGAGTCTATAGCGGGAGGGACAGATACGCAGTATTTT. This sequence encodes CASSESIAGGTDTQYF.

The chain uses TRBV2 and TRBJ2-1, with D maybe TRBD2 (6 bases). This CDR3 has 15 residues. Germline CDR1 is SNHLY and CDR2 is FYNNEI. The V end lost 6 bases, the J end lost 0 bases, and 12 bases lay between the germline ends. CDR3 residues: CASSVAESSYNEQFF. DNA for the CDR3: TGTGCCAGCAGCGTAGCGGAGAGCTCCTACAATGAGCAGTTCTTC.

This clone has only one observation. V gene TRBV5-4 combines with J gene TRBJ1-1; 10 bases fit TRBD1. The CDR3 has 13 residues. Losses at the gene ends were 4 bases for V and 10 bases for J; bases not matched to a gene: 7. The germline CDR1 and CDR2 sequences are SGHNT and YYREEE (reference sequence). The CDR3 sequence is CASSTWTGGLAFF. The CDR3, as DNA: TGTGCCAGCAGCACCTGGACAGGGGGTCTAGCTTTCTTT.

The chain recombines TRBV29-1 with TRBJ2-7; possibly TRBD2 for D (6 bases). This CDR3 comprises 13 residues. Per germline, CDR1 SQVTM and CDR2 ANQGSEA. The CDR3 bases are TGCAGTTCTCGGGACGGGAGCTCCTACGAGCAGTACTTC. Its protein is CSSRDGSSYEQYF.

The rearrangement links TRBV13 to TRBJ2-7, with 8 positions matching TRBD1. Trimming took 3 bases from V and 6 from J; bases not matched to a gene: 1. CDR1 and CDR2 (germline): PRHDT, FYEKMQ (reference sequence). The CDR3 consists of 12 residues. CDR3 protein: CASSFTGGEQYF. The CDR3 coding sequence is TGTGCCAGCAGCTTTACAGGGGGCGAGCAGTACTTC. The whole variable domain, filled in from reference TRBV13 and TRBJ2-7, reads AAGVIQSPRHLIKEKRETATLKCYPIPRHDTVYWYQQGPGQDPQFLISFYEKMQSDKGSIPDRFSAQQFSDYHSELNMSSLELGDSALYFCASSFTGGEQYFGPGTRLTVT.

The rearrangement uses TRBV6-5 and TRBJ2-1; D ambiguous. Germline CDR1 and CDR2: MNHEY and SVGAGI. V lost 8 bases and J lost 3, with 8 bases in between. The CDR3 extends over 12 amino acids. The chain's CDR3 is CASDRLYNEQFF. As DNA, the CDR3 is TGTGCCAGCGACCGACTCTACAATGAGCAGTTCTTC.

Many counts were recorded for this clone. The chain is built from TRBV7-2 and TRBJ2-7; 9 bases are shared with TRBD2. With V trimmed by 4 bases and J by 4 bases, 8 bases remained unmatched. From germline, CDR1 is SGHTA and CDR2 FQGNSA. This CDR3 comprises 15 residues. CDR3 residues: CASSSFAGGTYEQYF. CDR3 sequence (DNA): TGTGCCAGCAGCTCCTTTGCGGGAGGGACATACGAGCAGTACTTC.

This clone was seen just once. V usage is TRBV19 and J usage is TRBJ2-7; TRBD1 might be the D (6 bases). Germline lookup yields CDR1 LNHDA and CDR2 SQIVND (reference sequence). The ends were cut back, 4 bases at V and 1 base at J, with 11 bases in the middle. CDR3 length: 14 residues. The CDR3 coding sequence is TGTGCCAGTAGTAAAGGTCAGGGGTCCTACGAGCAGTACTTC. Translating gives CASSKGQGSYEQYF.

This chain links TRBV29-1 with TRBJ2-7, with D tentatively TRBD1 (5 bases). This CDR3 is built from 13 residues. Germline V gives CDR1 SQVTM, CDR2 ANQGSEA. V lost 4 bases, J lost 0 bases, and 10 bases lay in between. CDR3: CSVGWGGSYEQYF. CDR3 sequence (DNA): TGCAGCGTTGGTTGGGGCGGCTCCTACGAGCAGTACTTC.